Listed below are T cell receptor beta chains from one sample, sequenced in a study of blood T cell repertoires in COVID-19. TCRdb keeps only in-frame clones here, not all; method: immunoSEQ multiplex PCR. The sample holds about 42,000 clones, about 70% seen once. Sequenced: peripheral blood. The receptors derive from a man between 65 and 85 years old with active or convalescent COVID-19. The CDR3 runs from the conserved cysteine through the conserved F or W. D genes are given only for firm matches. The listing skips clone size in some rows; elsewhere it reads once, few, many or a size class.

.	TRBV19	.	TRBJ2-2	CASRSRVAGTGELFF	TGTGCCAGTAGGAGCCGGGTTGCGGGCACCGGGGAGCTGTTTTTT
.	TRBV6-5	.	TRBJ1-6	CASRGLENSPLHF	TGTGCCAGCAGGGGACTAGAGAATTCACCCCTCCACTTT
.	TRBV28	TRBD1	TRBJ1-5	CASSQDRAQPQHF	TGTGCCAGCAGCCAAGACAGGGCTCAGCCCCAGCATTTT
.	TRBV28	TRBD2	TRBJ2-7	CASSPGTTLTYEQYF	TGTGCCAGCAGTCCCGGGACTACTCTCACCTACGAGCAGTACTTC
.	TRBV5-6	TRBD1	TRBJ1-2	CASSSQPGQGSYGYTF	TGTGCCAGCAGCTCCCAACCGGGACAGGGCTCCTATGGCTACACCTTC
.	TRBV5-1	.	TRBJ2-1	CASSLATSSYNEQFF	TGCGCCAGCAGCTTGGCCACGAGCTCCTACAATGAGCAGTTCTTC
.	TRBV27	.	TRBJ2-5	CASSNSEGQWETQYF	TGTGCCAGCAGCAATAGCGAAGGACAGTGGGAGACCCAGTACTTC
.	TRBV11-2	TRBD1	TRBJ2-2	CASSRDRASGELFF	TGTGCCAGCAGCCGGGACAGGGCTAGCGGGGAGCTGTTTTTT
few	TRBV7-9	TRBD1	TRBJ2-3	CASSWGTGFRYTQYF	TGTGCCAGCAGCTGGGGGACAGGGTTTAGGTATACGCAGTATTTT
.	TRBV19	.	TRBJ2-2	CASSIATNTGELFF	TGTGCCAGTAGTATTGCCACTAACACCGGGGAGCTGTTTTTT
.	TRBV7-8	TRBD1	TRBJ2-7	CASSVTGGGYEQYF	TGTGCCAGCAGCGTCACAGGGGGAGGCTACGAGCAGTACTTC
few	TRBV21-1	.	TRBJ2-2	CASGDGGTGELFF	TGTGCCAGCGGAGACGGGGGCACCGGGGAGCTGTTTTTT
.	TRBV2	.	TRBJ1-1	CASKLDTEAFF	TGTGCCAGCAAGCTGGACACTGAAGCTTTCTTT
.	TRBV12-3/TRBV12-4	.	TRBJ1-4	CASSLLGEKLFF	TGTGCCAGCAGTTTACTCGGGGAAAAACTGTTTTTT
once	TRBV9	TRBD1	TRBJ1-5	CASRTGPESNQPQHF	TGTGCCAGCAGGACAGGGCCTGAAAGCAATCAGCCCCAGCATTTT
.	TRBV7-2	.	TRBJ1-5	CASSRDILSNQPQHF	TGTGCCAGCAGTCGGGACATTCTTAGCAATCAGCCCCAGCATTTT
.	TRBV2	TRBD1	TRBJ1-1	CASSAQGLGMRNAEAFF	TGTGCCAGCAGTGCACAGGGGCTAGGAATGAGGAACGCTGAAGCTTTCTTT
.	TRBV5-1	TRBD1	TRBJ1-2	CASSLAGGEGSYGYTF	TGCGCCAGCAGCTTGGCAGGGGGCGAGGGTAGCTATGGCTACACCTTC
.	TRBV19	TRBD1	TRBJ1-5	CASSRNRGSGNQPQHF	TGTGCCAGTAGCAGAAACAGGGGGTCGGGGAATCAGCCCCAGCATTTT
.	TRBV5-1	.	TRBJ1-3	CASSFIPGEGNTIYF	TGCGCCAGCAGCTTTATACCGGGGGAAGGAAACACCATATATTTT
.	TRBV10-1	TRBD2	TRBJ2-3	CASGLAGERTQYF	TGCGCCAGCGGACTAGCGGGGGAGAGGACGCAGTATTTT
.	TRBV12-5	.	TRBJ1-1	CASGLEDRHDILAEAFF	TGTGCTAGTGGTTTGGAAGACCGACACGACATTTTGGCTGAAGCTTTCTTT
.	TRBV30	TRBD1	TRBJ1-6	CACQGQGHSTYNSPLHF	TGTGCCTGTCAGGGACAGGGGCATTCGACCTATAATTCACCCCTCCACTTT
.	TRBV28	.	TRBJ1-6	CASSSGDRNSPLHF	TGTGCCAGCAGCTCGGGAGATAGGAATTCACCCCTCCACTTT
.	TRBV6-5	.	TRBJ2-5	CASSRWPEETQYF	TGTGCCAGCAGTAGATGGCCAGAAGAGACCCAGTACTTC
.	TRBV7-2	TRBD1	TRBJ1-1	CASSFQPTQGAAFF	TGTGCCAGCAGCTTTCAACCGACCCAGGGGGCAGCTTTCTTT
.	TRBV6-5	TRBD2	TRBJ2-1	CASSSSGTYNEQFF	TGTGCCAGCAGTTCTAGCGGGACCTACAATGAGCAGTTCTTC
.	TRBV7-2	TRBD2	TRBJ2-1	CASKESGGARAGSYNEQFF	TGTGCCAGTAAAGAGAGCGGGGGGGCACGAGCGGGCTCTTACAATGAGCAGTTCTTC
.	TRBV30	TRBD1	TRBJ1-3	CAWSSSDRAGNTIYF	TGTGCCTGGAGCTCGAGCGACAGGGCTGGAAACACCATATATTTT
once	TRBV5-1	.	TRBJ2-5	CASSLTARGIQETQYF	TGCGCCAGCAGCTTGACTGCCAGGGGAATCCAAGAGACCCAGTACTTC
.	TRBV14	.	TRBJ2-5	CASSRASGEETQYF	TGTGCCAGCAGCCGCGCTTCAGGCGAAGAGACCCAGTACTTC
.	TRBV2	TRBD2	TRBJ2-1	CASSEGRGLRNEQFF	TGTGCCAGCAGTGAAGGGCGGGGGTTGAGAAATGAGCAGTTCTTC
.	TRBV2	.	TRBJ2-5	CASEVESETQYF	TGTGCCAGCGAAGTCGAGTCAGAGACCCAGTACTTC
.	TRBV6-5	.	TRBJ2-7	CAILPGRGYYEQYF	TGTGCCATTTTACCGGGACGGGGGTACTACGAGCAGTACTTC
few	TRBV5-5	.	TRBJ1-3	CASSFSPSIGNTIYF	TGTGCCAGCAGCTTTTCCCCATCTATTGGAAACACCATATATTTT
.	TRBV6-1	.	TRBJ1-5	CASSEYEYSNQPQHF	TGTGCCAGCAGTGAATATGAGTATAGCAATCAGCCCCAGCATTTT